This T cell receptor beta chain is drawn from a study of T-cell reconstitution after alpha-beta-depleted transplantation in children. Study-level results: One year post-transplant, T-cell counts and diversity were largely derived from T cells produced anew. Reportedly, roughly two months post-transplant, alpha-beta T cells arose from several hundred expanded graft clones. Recipient T cells and thymic progenitors that survived were the source of the high TCRbeta diversity seen at day 60 in some patients.

Germline values: CDR1 DFQATT, CDR2 SNEGSKA (reference sequence). With 4 bases clipped from V and 0 bases from J, the junction kept 16 bases outside the gene matches. The CDR3 extends over 19 amino acids. About this clonotype itself: The antigen is unknown.

A TCRbeta library incorporating unique molecular identifiers was prepared. TCRdb recomputed calls from the PCR reads with MiXCR, one row per CDR3 protein. The sample includes about 600,000 distinct CDR3 sequences, more than 20% of them seen just once. The input for sequencing was PBMCs, mostly from graft donor cells, taken 360 days after TCRalphabeta/CD19-depleted stem cell transplant. The receptor was isolated from a boy under three years old who had a stem cell transplant for acute myeloid leukemia, so the T cells may come from the graft donor. The chain joins TRBV20-1 to TRBJ1-5, with TRBD1 matching over 9 bases. In DNA, the CDR3 is TGCAGTGCTATCCGCACGGGACAGGGCTCTTTTACTAGCAATCAGCCCCAGCATTTT. It encodes CSAIRTGQGSFTSNQPQHF.